This T cell receptor beta chain was found in a study of graft-versus-host responses after intestinal transplantation. Only in-frame clones appear in the TCRdb table, and some are missing; sequencing was by immunoSEQ multiplex PCR. Found here are some 86,000 clones, around 90% of them singletons; the top ten hold 0.28%. Study results and caveats: Among recipient marrow samples, GvH clones were found; some appeared first in ileum or blood. Early after transplant, HvG declines were associated with peak levels of circulating GvH clones. In patients with graft-donor T cell macrochimerism, allograft graft-versus-host to host-versus-graft clonal ratios were high.

Details on this clone: Its antigen remains unknown.

The V gene end was trimmed by 1 base and the J gene end by 0 bases; junction bases not matched to a gene: 6. Germline V CDR1 and CDR2: LNHDA, SQIVND (reference sequence). The CDR3 has 17 amino acids. Material: unstimulated CD4+ T cells sorted from spleen or lymph node cells, obtained before transplant. The J gene is TRBJ2-1, the V gene TRBV19; 7 bases are a match to TRBD2. The sequence derives from a human donor who was the organ donor for an intestinal transplant. DNA of the CDR3: TGTGCCAGTAGTATAGGAGGTGCGGGGGACTCCTACAATGAGCAGTTCTTC. It specifies CASSIGGAGDSYNEQFF.